This entry describes one TCR beta chain. The count of this clone is one. The target of this receptor is not known. No per-base quality is available; no much larger clone lies one base away. The CDR1 and CDR2 encoded by the germline V gene (reference sequence) are LNHDA and SQIVND. Taken from cysteine to phenylalanine, the CDR3 has 16 residues. Of the read, only the CDR3 DNA is kept; its 48 bases are in frame from base 1. The germline V and J ends show losses of 9 bases and 10 bases respectively, and no gene match explains 17 bases of the junction. Libraries were made using the immunoSEQ multiplex PCR assay. Rearranged TCR beta chain sequences were amplified using the hsTCRB Kit according to the manufacturer's protocol. Sequencing of TCRB libraries was carried out on an Illumina MiSeq. The authors' analysis ran thus. Demultiplexing, trimming and gene mapping were performed with the kit vendor's proprietary platform. TCRdb provides this immuneACCESS table in a form limited to in-frame rearrangements. Some clones are lacking; in checked studies, under half of them reflect an unresolved V gene, and why the rest are absent is not known. The DNA gave D and trimming, while V, J and clone size come from that table. The sample includes 30,000 to 45,000 clones, with roughly 90% observed a single time. The ten largest clones represent about 2.6% of the sample.

The data originate from a study of a mutant IDH1 vaccine in newly diagnosed glioma (dated by TCRdb to the early 2020s). Concerning the study at large: Across visits V03 through V10, patients got a total of eight vaccinations, given in weeks 1, 3, 5, 7, 11, 15, 19 and 23. Before enrollment, patients had received standard therapy of radiotherapy alone, temozolomide alone, or radiochemotherapy with temozolomide; most received the combination. The approximately 33 treated patients were 62.5% male and roughly 40% female, with a mean age of around 40 years. Longitudinal TCRB deep sequencing was performed for about two dozen treated patients wherever samples were available for exploratory analyses. Vaccination began 4-6 weeks after radiotherapy alone, or alongside temozolomide cycles in the chemotherapy-containing groups. Six visits were used for peripheral blood collection: V03 (baseline), V05, V07, V10, V12 and V13. Points the paper makes about the study in general: Selection of PBMC samples for TCRB deep sequencing was based on availability. Across multiple MHC alleles, vaccine-induced immune responses were seen in about 93% of patients. Changes in the top peripheral T cell clonotypes picked up by TCRB sequencing did not appear to be linked to pseudoprogression. The authors noted that analyses of patient blood samples could not be reproduced because of sample limitations.

The time point label, read with the paper, signifies: week 5, during vaccination. Each vaccine dose, consisting of 300 ug of a 20-mer mutant IDH1 peptide in Montanide, was administered subcutaneously with topical imiquimod. Donors had newly diagnosed WHO grade 3 or 4 IDH1-mutant astrocytomas with loss of nuclear ATRX. The samples were drawn from NOA16, a multicentre, single-arm, open-label phase I trial in Germany that tested a mutant IDH1 peptide vaccine in humans for the first time. Genomic DNA for TCRB sequencing was isolated from EDTA blood with the DNeasy Blood and Tissue Kit. Sequenced here: PBMCs, sampled from a glioma patient whose treatment included an IDH1 peptide vaccine. The TCR was taken from a man aged 45 to 65 with glioma. The chain couples TRBV19 to TRBJ1-6; 8 central bases correspond to TRBD1. The CDR3 is CASRQGQGTGRSPLHF. The nucleotides read TGTGCCAGCAGACAGGGGCAGGGGACGGGGCGATCACCCCTCCACTTT. The CDR3, completed at both ends by the reference TRBV19 and TRBJ1-6 genes, gives the full variable domain DGGITQSPKYLFRKEGQNVTLSCEQNLNHDAMYWYRQDPGQGLRLIYYSQIVNDFQKGDIAEGYSVSREKKESFPLTVTSAQKNPTAFYLCASRQGQGTGRSPLHFGNGTRLTVT.